A single sample gave rise to the 10 T cell receptor beta chains below, sequenced in a study of cytomegalovirus exposure and HLA in healthy donors (dated 2017 in TCRdb). Receptors were amplified or captured by the immunoSEQ multiplex PCR assay. The multiplex PCR relied on a mix of 60 forward primers for TCR Vbeta segments and 13 reverse primers for TCR Jbeta segments. TCRdb carries this immuneACCESS record with in-frame sequences only. Its versions omit some clonotypes, under half of them owing to an unresolved V gene in the studies checked, with the rest unexplained. This sample gives about 140,000 clones in total; 60% to 80% of them show up just once. The top ten clones comprise about 1.5% of the sample. Material for sequencing was PBMCs. The source is a woman aged 25 to 39 in good health and CMV-seronegative.

This clone was seen a few times. Within the sample, other DNA sequences also encode this same CDR3. The chain couples TRBV18 to TRBJ2-5; 11 bases match TRBD2. V was pared by 3 bases and J by 1 base, with 1 base of the junction left unmatched. From germline, CDR1 is KGHSH and CDR2 LQKENI. The CDR3 is 15 amino acids. This CDR3 reads CASSPGTSGQETQYF. In DNA form, the CDR3 reads TGTGCCAGCTCACCGGGGACTAGCGGCCAAGAGACCCAGTACTTC.

This clone was observed a handful of times. The chain recombines TRBV5-1 with TRBJ2-5; the D gene is possibly TRBD1 (6 bases). Germline V gene data show CDR1 as SGHRS and CDR2 as YFSETQ. CDR3 length: 13 residues. V lost 4 bases, J lost 4 bases, and 11 bases lay in between. CDR3 in amino acids: CASSPRGGETQYF. In DNA, the CDR3 is TGCGCCAGCAGCCCACGAGGGGGAGAGACCCAGTACTTC.

About this clone itself: Sequence at one end of the junction differs from germline and may be a read error. The chain carries TRBV7-7 and TRBJ2-3; perhaps TRBD2 as D (7 bases). The germline CDR1 and CDR2 sequences are SSHAT and FNYEAQ (reference sequence). The CDR3 totals 16 residues. The DNA for the CDR3 is TGTGCTAGCAGCTTAGCGTTTGGGGGGGGGCTAGGTACGCAGTATTTT. As protein: CASSLAFGGGLGTQYF.

The chain carries TRBV5-1 and TRBJ1-3, with 7 bases that match TRBD1. The J segment lost 3 bases and the V segment lost 4 bases, leaving 7 bases of the junction unmatched. The CDR3 loop spans 15 amino acids. Germline CDR1 reads SGHRS; CDR2 reads YFSETQ. DNA of the CDR3: TGCGCCAGCAGCGGACAAGGGACAGTTGGAAACACCATATATTTT. It translates to CASSGQGTVGNTIYF.

The genes are TRBV29-1 and TRBJ2-7; 8 bases agree with TRBD1. This CDR3 is built from 14 residues. Germline V lookup: CDR1 SQVTM, CDR2 ANQGSEA. The ends lost 6 bases at V and 3 bases at J; junction bases unmatched: 10. CDR3 residues: CSVGPSDRDYEQYF. CDR3 DNA sequence: TGCAGCGTGGGACCCTCGGACAGGGACTACGAGCAGTACTTC.

The chain joins TRBV5-6 to TRBJ2-7; 7 bases align to TRBD1. V lost 2 bases to trimming and J lost 4 bases; unmatched junction nucleotides: 3. The V gene's germline CDR1 is SGHDT and CDR2 YYEEEE. The CDR3 totals 13 residues. The CDR3 sequence: CASSFRQGYEQYF. The CDR3 nucleotides are TGTGCCAGCAGCTTTCGACAGGGTTACGAGCAGTACTTC.

The V gene is TRBV7-9, the J gene TRBJ2-1; 15 bases align to TRBD2. Per the germline V gene, CDR1 is SEHNR and CDR2 is FQNEAQ (reference sequence). V shed 5 bases and J 3 bases; nucleotides not matched to a gene: 5. CDR3 length: 17 residues. CDR3 region: CASSPGTSGRYYNEQFF. CDR3 in DNA: TGTGCCAGCAGCCCCGGGACTAGCGGGAGGTACTACAATGAGCAGTTCTTC.

The CDR3 reads CASSSDKGAFYGYTF. The DNA for the CDR3 is TGTGCCAGCAGCTCCGATAAAGGGGCTTTCTATGGCTACACCTTC. The chain is built from TRBV7-6 and TRBJ1-2, with D tentatively TRBD1 (5 bases). V lost 4 bases to trimming and J lost 4 bases, with 16 bases between them. Looked up from germline, CDR1 is SGHVS and CDR2 is FNYEAQ. The CDR3 consists of 15 residues.

This clone was picked up a small number of times. This rearrangement joins TRBV29-1 to TRBJ1-1, with TRBD1 matching 7 bases. In germline, CDR1 is SQVTM, CDR2 ANQGSEA. The V and J ends lost 3 bases and 4 bases, in that order; junction bases with no gene match: 5. This CDR3 has 13 residues. As DNA, the CDR3 is TGCAGCGTTGACAGGGGGGCGGGCACTGAAGCTTTCTTT. Its protein product is CSVDRGAGTEAFF.

The rearrangement uses TRBV5-5 and TRBJ1-5, with no clear D. V lost 2 bases, J lost 7 bases, and 13 bases lay in between. CDR3 length: 14 amino acids. CDR1 SGHKS and CDR2 YYEKEE come from the germline V gene (reference sequence). In nucleotides, the CDR3 is TGTGCCAGCAGCTTAGAGGGATCCAGCCAGCCCCAGCATTTT. This codes for CASSLEGSSQPQHF. Full variable domain (outside the CDR3, taken from reference TRBV5-5 and TRBJ1-5): DAGVTQSPTHLIKTRGQQVTLRCSPISGHKSVSWYQQVLGQGPQFIFQYYEKEERGRGNFPDRFSARQFPNYSSELNVNALLLGDSALYLCASSLEGSSQPQHFGDGTRLSIL.